The 7 T cell receptor beta chains reported below all come from one sample, sequenced in a study of blood T cell repertoires in COVID-19. Only in-frame clones appear in the TCRdb table, and some are missing; sequencing was by immunoSEQ multiplex PCR. The top ten clones hold approximately 17% of a sample with approximately 300,000 clones, about 92% of them seen once. Material: PBMCs or T cells enriched from blood (not recorded which). The receptors derive from a woman in her twenties or thirties who had recovered from COVID-19.

This chain uses TRBV27 with TRBJ2-6; the D gene is possibly TRBD2 (5 bases). Trimming shortened V by 7 bases and J by 3 bases, and 10 bases separated the two germline ends. CDR1 is MNHEY and CDR2 is SMNVEV in the germline V gene (reference sequence). The CDR3 spans 14 residues. The CDR3 region is CASTRGGGANVLTF. The CDR3 DNA reads as TGTGCCAGCACCCGGGGTGGTGGGGCCAACGTCCTGACTTTC.

The chain couples TRBV24-1 to TRBJ2-2; tentatively, D is TRBD1 (6 bases). V lost 1 base and J 7 bases, leaving 9 bases between the germline ends. CDR1 and CDR2 (germline): KGHDR, SFDVKD. This CDR3 has 14 amino acids. The CDR3 reads CATSDLRGFGELFF. The CDR3 DNA follows: TGTGCCACCAGTGATTTAAGGGGGTTCGGGGAGCTGTTTTTT.

The chain recombines TRBV7-2 with TRBJ1-6, with 9 bases aligning to TRBD1. CDR1 SGHTA and CDR2 FQGNSA come from the germline V gene. The CDR3 is made up of 14 amino acids. V was pared by 4 bases and J by 12 bases, with 7 bases of the junction left unmatched. The CDR3 loop reads CASSSGQGQGPLHF. The DNA for the CDR3 is TGTGCCAGCAGCTCTGGACAGGGGCAGGGACCCCTCCACTTT. Full variable domain (remainder filled in from reference TRBV7-2 and TRBJ1-6): GAGVSQSPSNKVTEKGKDVELRCDPISGHTALYWYRQSLGQGLEFLIYFQGNSAPDKSGLPSDRFSAERTGGSVSTLTIQRTQQEDSAVYLCASSSGQGQGPLHFGNGTRLTVT.

The gene calls are TRBV5-1 and TRBJ1-2, with 8 bases fitting TRBD1. The CDR3 contains 12 residues. The junction had 3 bases not matched to a gene; V was cut back by 5 bases and J by 6 bases. CDR1 is SGHRS and CDR2 is YFSETQ in the germline V gene. CDR3 residues: CASSTGGNGYTF. In DNA, the CDR3 is TGCGCCAGCAGTACAGGGGGTAATGGCTACACCTTC.

The V gene is TRBV19, the J gene TRBJ2-2; no reliable D call. Trimming stripped 2 bases from V and 5 bases from J, with 9 bases between. The CDR3 length is 14 residues. The germline V gene encodes CDR1 LNHDA and CDR2 SQIVND (reference sequence). CDR3 loop: CASSIQISTGELFF. The CDR3 coding sequence is TGTGCCAGTAGTATACAGATTTCAACCGGGGAGCTGTTTTTT.

The chain joins TRBV5-5 to TRBJ1-4, with no clear D. Germline V lookup: CDR1 SGHKS, CDR2 YYEKEE (reference sequence). Deletions cut 2 bases from V and 2 bases from J, with 7 bases between. The CDR3 extends over 14 amino acids. The CDR3: CASSFGDTNEKLFF. CDR3 bases: TGTGCCAGCAGCTTCGGAGACACTAATGAAAAACTGTTTTTT.

V is TRBV28 and J is TRBJ1-4; D not certain. V shed 7 bases and J shed 7 bases, with 13 bases lying between them. Germline V lookup: CDR1 MDHEN, CDR2 SYDVKM. This CDR3 has 13 residues. The CDR3 loop is CASTPSGPEKLFF. In DNA, the CDR3 is TGTGCCAGCACCCCCTCAGGTCCTGAAAAACTGTTTTTT.